This T cell receptor (beta chain) was recorded in a study of Ad26.COV2.S vaccination and SARS-CoV-2 variants. Study-level background: Recipients of Ad26.COV2.S got it intramuscularly, once or twice 56 days apart. Study-wide findings and caveats: The breadth of spike-specific CD8+ and CD4+ T cell responses after vaccination was reportedly substantial.

Some clones are missing from TCRdb's copy, which holds only in-frame ones; the method was immunoSEQ multiplex PCR. The sample has more than 400,000 clones; roughly 88% are singletons. Only one count was recorded for this clone. Its antigen is undetermined. This CDR3 is also generated by other DNA sequences in the sample. The germline V gene has CDR1 SGDLS and CDR2 YYNGEE. The CDR3 extends over 14 amino acids. Deletions cut 4 bases from V and 2 bases from J, with 9 bases between. The treatment: roughly 20 received Ad26.COV2.S at low or high dose, single or two shots; 5 received placebo; per-sample allocation not given. Each sample was drawn 63 days after the first injection (of vaccine or placebo). In Boston, the donor was an adult between 18-55 years of age.

This clonotype was sampled from a person between 18 and 65 years old who received the Ad26.COV2.S COVID-19 vaccine or a placebo. The chain recombines TRBV9 with TRBJ2-2; D may match TRBD1 or TRBD2 (5 bases each). The input for sequencing was peripheral blood, taken in a trial of Ad26.COV2.S vaccine versus placebo. As DNA, the CDR3 is TGTGCCAGCAGCCCCGGGACCAACACCGGGGAGCTGTTTTTT. As protein: CASSPGTNTGELFF.